The clone carrying this TCR beta chain was counted a single time. Its antigen is as yet unknown. The table came from immunoSEQ multiplex PCR; TCRdb's copy has only in-frame clones and leaves some out. The sample holds around 2.1 million clones, roughly 91% seen once. CDR1 and CDR2 from the germline V gene are ENHRY and SYGVKD. The CDR3 loop spans 15 amino acids. The ends lost 2 bases at V and 6 bases at J; junction bases unmatched: 6. This sample was taken from a study of shared clonotypes between healthy human individuals. In the study overall: Donors had three CD4 naive, three CD4 memory, two CD8 naive and one CD8 memory plate apiece. Points from the study as a whole: The study drew on few donors, limiting represented genetic and exposure-history diversity. Researchers found naive subsets generally carried larger estimated richness than memory subsets.

CD45RO-negative CD8 cells positively selected for CCR7 made up the naive population, which excluded terminally differentiated effector memory CD45RA+ cells. The study enrolled healthy HIV-negative adults without recent acute infections or vaccinations as donors. The sequencing sample was made of naive CD8+ T cells from PBMCs. The V and J genes are TRBV10-3 and TRBJ2-2; 7 bases match TRBD2. The clonotype comes from a man younger than 35 in good health. Some clones in this sample may be carry-over from other donors' samples. CDR3: CAISEEAGVAGELFF. The CDR3 region has the DNA TGTGCCATCAGTGAGGAGGCGGGAGTTGCCGGGGAGCTGTTTTTT.